This T cell receptor beta chain was observed in a study of cytomegalovirus exposure and HLA in healthy donors. Whole-study findings and limits: Productive status was seen about 90% or about 30% of the time for most TCR beta V segments in an earlier analysis.

The junction had 20 bases not matched to a gene; V was cut back by 2 bases and J by 4 bases. This CDR3 spans 21 amino acids. Germline-derived CDR1 and CDR2 are LNHNV and YYDKDF (reference sequence). A note on this clone: Its antigen is not identified.

The PCR made use of 60 Vbeta and 13 Jbeta primers. The method was immunoSEQ multiplex PCR; TCRdb's version includes in-frame clones alone and lacks a portion of them. The table records some 220,000 clones, around 88% of them present only once. This receptor was taken from a woman between 18 and 30 years old in good health and CMV-seronegative. The specimen was PBMCs. V and J are TRBV15 and TRBJ2-6; TRBD1 aligns across 7 bases. The CDR3 spells CATSRTDREAHQILGANVLTF. Here the CDR3 DNA reads TGTGCCACCAGCAGAACTGACAGGGAAGCTCATCAAATTCTGGGGGCCAACGTCCTGACTTTC.